Below, 25 T cell receptor beta chains from the same sample are listed, as sequenced in a study of blood T cell repertoires in COVID-19. Assay used: immunoSEQ multiplex PCR; TCRdb lists only in-frame clones, some missing. Here the sample spans 100,000 to 150,000 clones, approximately 74% being singletons. Source material: peripheral blood. These receptor sequences come from an elderly man with COVID-19, enrolled during active disease.

The chain joins TRBV7-2 to TRBJ1-1; TRBD1 agrees at 9 bases. V lost 1 base, J lost 5 bases, and 5 bases stayed unmatched. Germline CDR1 is SGHTA and CDR2 is FQGNSA. The CDR3 has 15 amino acids. This chain's CDR3 is CASSLEGQGGTEAFF. CDR3 DNA: TGTGCCAGCAGCTTAGAGGGACAGGGTGGGACTGAAGCTTTCTTT.

This clone occurred once. The gene calls are TRBV19 and TRBJ2-1; TRBD1 matches 7 bases. CDR3 length equals 13 residues. Germline trimming cut 7 bases from V and 8 bases from J; bases unmatched to any gene: 8. Germline V lookup: CDR1 LNHDA, CDR2 SQIVND (reference sequence). CDR3 protein: CASTPDREHEQFF. The CDR3 region has the DNA TGTGCCAGTACCCCAGACAGGGAGCATGAGCAGTTCTTC.

This sequence joins TRBV19 and TRBJ2-7; D not resolved. CDR3 length: 13 amino acids. The V end was cut by 1 base, the J end by 3 bases, with 7 bases between. Germline CDR1 reads LNHDA; CDR2 reads SQIVND (reference sequence). CDR3 protein: CASSIARGYEQYF. The CDR3 nucleotides read TGTGCCAGTAGTATAGCGAGAGGCTACGAGCAGTACTTC.

This clone was detected only a few times. The rearrangement uses TRBV9 and TRBJ2-7; 9 positions match TRBD1. Germline V gives CDR1 SGDLS, CDR2 YYNGEE. The CDR3 is 14 amino acids. The junction had 11 bases not matched to a gene; V was cut back by 9 bases and J by 4 bases. This CDR3 reads CAKRQQGATYEQYF. The CDR3 bases are TGTGCCAAGAGGCAACAGGGGGCTACATACGAGCAGTACTTC.

CDR3 loop: CASSLGLALDTQYF. The DNA of the CDR3 is TGTGCCAGCAGCTTGGGACTAGCGTTGGATACGCAGTATTTT. This chain connects TRBV11-2 to TRBJ2-3; 10 bases agree with TRBD2. There are 14 residues in the CDR3. J gave up 6 bases and V 3 bases, and 3 bases lay outside the gene matches. The germline CDR1 and CDR2 sequences are SGHAT and FQNNGV.

The rearrangement joins TRBV7-3 to TRBJ1-2, with D perhaps matching TRBD1 (5 bases). The V and J ends lost 3 bases and 5 bases respectively, with 10 bases between them. CDR1 and CDR2 (germline): SGHTA, FQGTGA. The CDR3 runs 13 residues. The CDR3 DNA is TGTGCCAGCAGCTTGCAGGGCTCTTATGGCTACACCTTC. This sequence encodes CASSLQGSYGYTF.

The chain couples TRBV7-6 to TRBJ2-2; weak D call: TRBD1 (7 bases). CDR3 length equals 19 residues. V lost 2 bases, J lost 0 bases, and 19 bases lay in between. Germline-derived CDR1 and CDR2 are SGHVS and FNYEAQ. For the CDR3, the DNA is TGTGCCAGCAGCTTATTCGATCAGGGGGACTCCGCGAACACCGGGGAGCTGTTTTTT. This sequence encodes CASSLFDQGDSANTGELFF.

The chain has TRBV28 and TRBJ2-7, with TRBD2 matching over 11 bases. The ends lost 6 bases at V and 1 base at J; junction bases unmatched: 5. There are 15 residues in the CDR3. CDR1 is MDHEN and CDR2 is SYDVKM in the germline V gene. DNA for the CDR3: TGTGCCAGCAGCCCCGGGACTAGCGGTTCCTACGAGCAGTACTTC. It encodes CASSPGTSGSYEQYF.

This clone was counted only a few times. V and J are TRBV9 and TRBJ2-1, with 9 bases matching TRBD1. Germline lookup yields CDR1 SGDLS and CDR2 YYNGEE. This CDR3 is 14 amino acids long. Trimming cost V 0 bases and J 9 bases; bases outside gene matches: 4. The CDR3 nucleotides read TGTGCCAGCAGCGTAGGGGGACAGGGAATTGAGCAGTTCTTC. Protein: CASSVGGQGIEQFF.

The CDR3: CASSQETDYEQYF. Here the CDR3 DNA reads TGCGCCAGCAGCCAAGAGACAGACTACGAGCAGTACTTC. The rearrangement uses TRBV4-1 and TRBJ2-7, with D possibly TRBD1 on 5 matching bases. V was shortened by 0 bases and J by 3 bases, with 6 bases between the two germline ends. Germline V CDR1 and CDR2: MGHRA, YSYEKL. The length of the CDR3 is 13 residues.

This sequence joins TRBV15 and TRBJ2-7; D call uncertain. CDR1 and CDR2 (germline): LNHNV, YYDKDF (reference sequence). V lost 0 bases and J 0 bases, leaving 9 bases between the germline ends. This CDR3 has 15 residues. For the CDR3, the DNA is TGTGCCACCAGCAGAGATTTAGTCAACTCCTACGAGCAGTACTTC. It translates to CATSRDLVNSYEQYF.

The chain links TRBV5-1 to TRBJ1-1, with TRBD1 as a possible D gene (5 bases). Germline CDR1 is SGHRS and CDR2 is YFSETQ. The CDR3 has 11 amino acids. V was pared by 5 bases and J by 7 bases, with 9 bases between. The CDR3 is CASSGGYEAFF. CDR3 coding DNA: TGCGCCAGCAGTGGGGGGTATGAAGCTTTCTTT.

This clone was seen a few times. V and J are TRBV28 and TRBJ2-5; TRBD2 matches at 7 bases. Trimming cost V 5 bases and J 4 bases; bases outside gene matches: 7. Germline V gene lookup returns CDR1 MDHEN and CDR2 SYDVKM. The CDR3 covers 14 residues. The CDR3 sequence: CASSPLAERETQYF. DNA for the CDR3: TGTGCCAGCAGTCCGCTAGCGGAGAGAGAGACCCAGTACTTC.

The rearrangement uses TRBV7-6 and TRBJ2-5; 13 bases map to TRBD2. CDR1 and CDR2 (germline): SGHVS, FNYEAQ. The length of the CDR3 is 16 residues. J lost 5 bases, V lost 3 bases, and 6 bases had no gene match. The CDR3 region is CASSFGLAGARETQYF. CDR3 bases: TGTGCCAGCAGCTTCGGACTAGCGGGGGCGCGGGAGACCCAGTACTTC.

This clone was seen a few times. CDR3 in amino acids: CASSQTLRDGYTF. The CDR3 DNA reads TGTGCCAGCAGCCAGACCCTCCGGGATGGCTACACCTTC. V usage is TRBV3-1 (or the pseudogene TRBV3-2) and J usage is TRBJ1-2; D is ambiguous. The germline CDR1 and CDR2 sequences are LGHDT and YNNKEL (reference sequence). The CDR3 runs 13 residues. The V and J ends lost 3 bases and 6 bases respectively, with 11 bases between them.

V is TRBV7-3 and J is TRBJ2-1, with D possibly being TRBD2 (6 bases). The CDR3 contains 18 residues. Trimming took 2 bases from V and 0 from J, leaving 17 bases between them. Germline lookup yields CDR1 SGHTA and CDR2 FQGTGA. The CDR3 is CASSLEAGRALSYNEQFF. The CDR3 coding sequence is TGTGCCAGCAGCTTAGAGGCGGGACGAGCGCTCTCCTACAATGAGCAGTTCTTC.

The V and J genes are TRBV2 and TRBJ2-5, with D maybe TRBD2 (6 bases). Germline V gene sequence: CDR1 SNHLY, CDR2 FYNNEI. Between the trimmed V and J ends, which lost 2 bases and 3 bases, there was a span of 10 bases. The CDR3 consists of 14 residues. CDR3 sequence reads: CASSEWGLEETQYF. The CDR3 bases are TGTGCCAGCAGTGAATGGGGACTCGAAGAGACCCAGTACTTC.

A few counts support this clone. V usage is TRBV24-1 and J usage is TRBJ2-5; 13 bases agree with TRBD2. The V gene's germline CDR1 is KGHDR and CDR2 SFDVKD. With 4 bases clipped from V and 5 bases from J, the junction kept 6 bases outside the gene matches. The CDR3 is 16 amino acids. This chain's CDR3 is CATSESRTSGSETQYF. The CDR3 nucleotides are TGTGCCACCAGTGAAAGTAGGACTAGCGGGAGTGAGACCCAGTACTTC.

The chain is built from TRBV14 and TRBJ2-3; D is uncertain. The V and J ends lost 0 bases and 4 bases respectively, with 11 bases between them. The CDR3 length is 15 residues. Germline-derived CDR1 and CDR2 are SGHDN and FVKESK. CDR3 nucleotides: TGTGCCAGCAGCCAAGATCCCGGTCGGGCAGATACGCAGTATTTT. Translating it yields CASSQDPGRADTQYF.

This clone was seen a handful of times. The V gene is TRBV27, the J gene TRBJ2-7; 7 bases line up with TRBD2. The ends lost 4 bases at V and 0 bases at J; junction bases unmatched: 18. Per the germline V gene, CDR1 is MNHEY and CDR2 is SMNVEV (reference sequence). The length of the CDR3 is 19 residues. The CDR3 bases are TGTGCCAGCAGTTGGGGACCCTTAAACCCTACTAGCGTCTCCTACGAGCAGTACTTC. Its translation: CASSWGPLNPTSVSYEQYF.

This clone turned up a few times. The chain couples TRBV18 to TRBJ2-7, with TRBD1 as a possible D gene (7 bases). V was cut by 6 bases and J by 3 bases, with 15 bases left in between. Germline lookup yields CDR1 KGHSH and CDR2 LQKENI. The CDR3 is 14 residues long. In nucleotides, the CDR3 is TGTGCCAGCTCGACGGAGGGACAGAACTACGAGCAGTACTTC. Translated, it gives CASSTEGQNYEQYF.

The CDR3 coding sequence is TGCGCCAGCAGCCAAGAACGGGGGTCTCGGCTCTACAATGAGCAGTTCTTC. It translates to CASSQERGSRLYNEQFF. The chain has TRBV4-1 and TRBJ2-1; tentatively, D is TRBD2 (6 bases). V was shortened by 0 bases and J by 3 bases, with 15 bases between the two germline ends. The germline V gene has CDR1 MGHRA and CDR2 YSYEKL. There are 17 residues in the CDR3.

The chain recombines TRBV9 with TRBJ2-7; 8 bases line up with TRBD2. From germline, CDR1 is SGDLS and CDR2 YYNGEE. V shed 0 bases, J shed 0 bases, and the junction held 5 bases outside the gene matches. This CDR3 is 16 amino acids long. CDR3 in DNA: TGTGCCAGCAGCGTAGCATCGAGCGGGAGCTCCTACGAGCAGTACTTC. Protein sequence: CASSVASSGSSYEQYF.

V gene TRBV6-5 combines with J gene TRBJ2-2; possible D gene TRBD2, 6 bases. The CDR3 contains 16 residues. Germline CDR1 is MNHEY and CDR2 is SVGAGI. V was trimmed by 2 bases and J by 3 bases, leaving 13 bases between them. The CDR3 sequence: CASSYPSGPYTGELFF. CDR3 DNA: TGTGCCAGCAGTTACCCAAGCGGGCCCTACACCGGGGAGCTGTTTTTT.

The chain is built from TRBV11-3 and TRBJ2-3; possible D gene TRBD1, 5 bases. Germline loops: CDR1 SGHNT, CDR2 YENEEA. The CDR3 runs 15 residues. With 5 bases removed from V and 3 bases from J, the gap between germline ends came to 15 bases. The CDR3, as DNA: TGTGCCAGCAGCATACGCTTGGGGCGGACAGATACGCAGTATTTT. It codes for CASSIRLGRTDTQYF.